The present T cell receptor beta chain was sequenced within a study of CD4+ T cells in melanoma. Concerning this clone: The antigen remains undetermined.

Per the germline V gene, CDR1 is SGHNT and CDR2 is YENEEA. The V gene lost 5 bases and the J gene lost 6 bases, with 12 bases spanning the gap. CDR3 size: 13 residues. Repertoires were generated with immunoSEQ multiplex PCR, while TCRdb's copy carries only in-frame clones and drops some. The data contain around 100,000 clones, 92% of them singletons. Whole-study findings and limits: Diverse differentiation states were reported for melanoma neoantigen-specific CD4+ T cells. A reported correlation linked neoantigen-specific CD4+ T cells to CD8+, macrophage and B cell function.

The chain carries TRBV11-3 and TRBJ2-3; perhaps TRBD2 as D (7 bases). This receptor was taken from a human donor with melanoma. Sequences were obtained from peripheral blood. CDR3 sequence reads: CASSLGGADTQYF. The CDR3 nucleotides are TGTGCCAGCAGCCTGGGGGGGGCGGATACGCAGTATTTT. Complete variable domain (other parts from reference TRBV11-3 and TRBJ2-3): EAGVVQSPRYKIIEKKQPVAFWCNPISGHNTLYWYLQNLGQGPELLIRYENEEAVDDSQLPKDRFSAERLKGVDSTLKIQPAELGDSAVYLCASSLGGADTQYFGPGTRLTVL.